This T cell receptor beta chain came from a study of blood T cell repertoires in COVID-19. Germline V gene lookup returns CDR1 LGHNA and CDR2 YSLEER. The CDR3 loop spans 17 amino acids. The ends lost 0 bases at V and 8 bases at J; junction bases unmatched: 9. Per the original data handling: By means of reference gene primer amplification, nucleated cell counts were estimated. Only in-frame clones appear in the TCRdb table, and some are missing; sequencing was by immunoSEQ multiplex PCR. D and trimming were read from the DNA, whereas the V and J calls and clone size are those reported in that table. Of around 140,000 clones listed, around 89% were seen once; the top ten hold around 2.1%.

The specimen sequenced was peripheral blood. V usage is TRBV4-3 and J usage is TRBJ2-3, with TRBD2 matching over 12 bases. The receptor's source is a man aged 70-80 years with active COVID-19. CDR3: CASSQDGLAGPRVTQYF. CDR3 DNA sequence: TGCGCCAGCAGCCAAGACGGACTAGCGGGGCCCCGGGTTACGCAGTATTTT.